The text below deals with one T cell receptor beta chain. Its antigen is still unknown. The protocol was immunoSEQ multiplex PCR, while the TCRdb copy is restricted to in-frame clones and leaves out a portion. This sample has over 60,000 clones, with approximately 90% found just once. The data originate from a study of OX40 agonist ivuxolimab in advanced cancers. Study summary: Three patients, one with hepatocellular carcinoma and two with cutaneous melanoma, achieved partial responses.

The CDR3 is made up of 14 amino acids. Germline V gene data show CDR1 as MDHEN and CDR2 as SYDVKM. The V segment lost 10 bases and the J segment 3 bases; nucleotides outside the gene matches: 8. Study-wide results and caveats: The work left the antigen specificity of expanded peripheral T cells undetermined.

The receptor was derived from an adult with an advanced solid tumor such as melanoma, head and neck, liver or kidney cancer. The specimen was CD4+ or CD8+ T cells sorted from blood, collected in a trial of the OX40 agonist ivuxolimab. This chain uses TRBV28 with TRBJ2-7, with 11 nucleotides matching TRBD1. CDR3 DNA: TGTGCCATCGGTACCGGGACAGGGGGCTACGAGCAGTACTTC. Translating it yields CAIGTGTGGYEQYF.